This paragraph covers one TCR beta chain sequence. Its antigen is not known. Sequencing used immunoSEQ multiplex PCR; TCRdb keeps in-frame clones, though not all of them. The sample lists 86,000 or so clones, just over 90% occurring once. The data originate from a study of T cell responses to AZD1222 COVID-19 vaccine. Findings and caveats of the study: Only a handful of people who got AZD1222 tested seropositive at baseline. The study reported that nearly half of spike-specific TCRs target unmutated variant regions.

Whether given at about 4 or about 12 weeks, second doses were pooled. The CDR3 runs to 15 residues. Germline lookup yields CDR1 SGHNT and CDR2 YYREEE (reference sequence). V lost 1 base, J lost 5 bases, and 15 bases lay in between. The chain couples TRBV5-4 to TRBJ2-5; D is ambiguous. The sample here was peripheral blood, taken 28 days after the second AZD1222 dose. This TCR derives from an adult who received the AZD1222 COVID-19 vaccine. CDR3 in amino acids: CASSLRQPRAETQYF. As DNA, the CDR3 is TGTGCCAGCAGCTTGCGTCAGCCAAGGGCTGAGACCCAGTACTTC.